The sequence of this T cell receptor (beta chain) was determined in a study of T cells expressing NK-cell markers. CDR1 is DFQATT and CDR2 is SNEGSKA in the germline V gene (reference sequence). This CDR3 is built from 13 residues. TCRdb reprocessed the 5' RACE reads; each CDR3 protein has one entry and no DNA is given. Recorded for this sample: about 390,000 distinct CDR3 sequences. The source of this sequence is a woman between 45 and 65 years old in good health. The sequenced sample consisted of blood T cells: a sorted CD56 or NKG2C T cell subset, CD4+ or CD8+ T cells, or bulk PBMC T cells (not recorded which). The chain has TRBV20-1 and TRBJ2-5; TCRdb picks TRBD2, but there is no DNA to check that call. The CDR3 loop reads CSAREMGEGGLYF.